The present TCR beta chain was sequenced within a study of blood T cell repertoires in COVID-19 (dated by TCRdb to the early 2020s). For the study in its entirety: Samples covering the acute and convalescent phases of COVID-19 were provided by collaborators in the United States, Italy and Spain. The material from the prospective study consisted of cDNA or gDNA derived from T cells, B-cell-depleted T cells, or PBMCs. Sample metadata almost always included a de-identified subject ID, COVID-19 status, age in years and sex. The dataset comprised deeply sampled blood TCRbeta repertoires from subjects exposed to, actively infected with, or recovered from COVID-19. Where available, HLA class I and class II types were obtained from metadata supplied by the sample provider rather than from assay-based typing. The repertoires were made available in a free public database intended to serve as a resource for research on the immune response to SARS-CoV-2. The samples were drawn from two sources: the first 160 participants of the ongoing ImmuneRACE study, and 1,200 or so subjects contributed by 6 global collaborators.

With regard to this clone: The clone's antigen remains unknown. No clone much larger than this one lies a single base away; base qualities are absent.

The immunoSEQ Assay, a bias-controlled multiplex PCR, was used to amplify TCRbeta CDR3 regions from genomic DNA. In the paper's pipeline: The number of nucleated cells in each sample was estimated from the amplification of reference gene primers within the assay. To quantify the absolute abundance of each unique TCRbeta CDR3 rearrangement, sequence reads were collapsed and filtered. For each sample, productive Simpson clonality was calculated as the square root of Simpson's diversity index across productive rearrangements. TCRdb carries this immuneACCESS record with in-frame sequences only. Its versions omit some clonotypes, under half of them owing to an unresolved V gene in the studies checked, with the rest unexplained. V and J calls and clone size are as listed in that table; D and trimming were resolved from the DNA. This sample gives hundreds of thousands of clones in total; 82% of them show up just once. The ten largest account for 4% to 6% of the sample.

Beyond this particular receptor, the publication reports: The amount of clinical and demographic metadata varied by source and participant and was provided uncurated.

Clipping removes 5 bases from V and 0 bases from J, with 4 as the unmatched junction base count. The cysteine opens and the phenylalanine closes a CDR3 of 15 amino acids. CDR3 DNA is the only sequence kept; it has 45 bases, read in frame from the first base. CDR1 and CDR2, per the germline V gene, are MNHEY and SVGEGT. Each collaborating institution followed its own protocols to collect whole blood in K2EDTA tubes. For TCRbeta analysis, collaborator samples were shipped as frozen whole blood, as isolated PBMCs, or as DNA extracted from either sample type. Sequencing was done on a sample of peripheral blood. This TCR derives from a woman of 80 years or more with active or convalescent COVID-19. This chain joins TRBV6-2 or TRBV6-3 to TRBJ2-1, and 7 junctional nucleotides match TRBD1. The nucleotide sequence reads TGTGCCAGCAGTCAGGACAGGCCCTCCTACAATGAGCAGTTCTTC. Its protein is CASSQDRPSYNEQFF.